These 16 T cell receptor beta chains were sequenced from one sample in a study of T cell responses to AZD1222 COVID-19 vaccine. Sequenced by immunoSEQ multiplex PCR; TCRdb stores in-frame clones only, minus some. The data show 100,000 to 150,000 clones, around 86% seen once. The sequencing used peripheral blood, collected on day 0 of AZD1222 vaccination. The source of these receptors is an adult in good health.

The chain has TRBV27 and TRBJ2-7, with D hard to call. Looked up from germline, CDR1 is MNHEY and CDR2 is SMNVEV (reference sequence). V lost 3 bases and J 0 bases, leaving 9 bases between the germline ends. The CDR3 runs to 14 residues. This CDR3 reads CASSLYSLSYEQYF. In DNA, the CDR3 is TGTGCCAGCAGTTTGTATAGCCTCTCCTACGAGCAGTACTTC.

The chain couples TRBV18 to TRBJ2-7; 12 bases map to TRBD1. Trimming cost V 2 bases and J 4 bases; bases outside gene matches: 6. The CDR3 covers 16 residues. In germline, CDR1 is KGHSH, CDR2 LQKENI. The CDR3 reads CASSPVGQGAVYEQYF. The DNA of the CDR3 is TGTGCCAGCTCACCAGTGGGACAGGGGGCGGTTTACGAGCAGTACTTC.

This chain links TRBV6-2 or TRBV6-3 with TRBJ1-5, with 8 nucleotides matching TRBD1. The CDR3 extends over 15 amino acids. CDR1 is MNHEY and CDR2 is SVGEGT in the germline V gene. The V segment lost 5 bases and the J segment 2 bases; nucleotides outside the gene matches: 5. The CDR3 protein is CASSHPGQGNQPQHF. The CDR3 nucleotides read TGTGCCAGCAGTCATCCGGGACAGGGCAATCAGCCCCAGCATTTT.

As DNA, the CDR3 is TGCGCCAGCAGCTTAGCGGGGGACACCGGGGAGCTGTTTTTT. It yields the protein CASSLAGDTGELFF. This sequence joins TRBV5-1 and TRBJ2-2, with TRBD2 identical over 8 bases. Germline values: CDR1 SGHRS, CDR2 YFSETQ. This CDR3 is built from 14 residues. J was trimmed by 3 bases and V by 2 bases; bases with no gene match: 0.

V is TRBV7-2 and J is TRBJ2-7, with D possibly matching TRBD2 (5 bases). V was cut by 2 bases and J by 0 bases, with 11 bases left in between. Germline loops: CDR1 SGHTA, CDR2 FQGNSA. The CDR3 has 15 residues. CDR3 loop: CASSLFRGSSYEQYF. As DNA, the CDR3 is TGTGCCAGCAGCTTATTTCGGGGAAGCTCCTACGAGCAGTACTTC.

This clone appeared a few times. The CDR3 nucleotides are TGTGCCAGCAGTGACCAAGCAAGCTCCTATAATTCACCCCTCCACTTT. It is translated as CASSDQASSYNSPLHF. The chain is built from TRBV2 and TRBJ1-6; no definite D call. V shed 3 bases and J shed 0 bases, with 9 bases lying between them. The CDR3 consists of 16 residues. Germline V gene sequence: CDR1 SNHLY, CDR2 FYNNEI.

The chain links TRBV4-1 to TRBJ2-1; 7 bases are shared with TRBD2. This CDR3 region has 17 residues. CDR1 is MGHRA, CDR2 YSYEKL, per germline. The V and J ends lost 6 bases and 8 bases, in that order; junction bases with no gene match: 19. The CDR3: CASRESPRMAGRDEQFF. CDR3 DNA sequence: TGCGCCAGCAGAGAGTCCCCGAGGATGGCGGGGAGGGATGAGCAGTTCTTC.

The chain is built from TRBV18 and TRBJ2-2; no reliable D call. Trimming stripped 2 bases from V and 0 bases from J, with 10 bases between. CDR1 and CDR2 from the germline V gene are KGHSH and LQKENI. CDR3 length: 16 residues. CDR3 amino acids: CASSPMTWSNTGELFF. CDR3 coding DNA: TGTGCCAGCTCACCAATGACTTGGTCGAACACCGGGGAGCTGTTTTTT.

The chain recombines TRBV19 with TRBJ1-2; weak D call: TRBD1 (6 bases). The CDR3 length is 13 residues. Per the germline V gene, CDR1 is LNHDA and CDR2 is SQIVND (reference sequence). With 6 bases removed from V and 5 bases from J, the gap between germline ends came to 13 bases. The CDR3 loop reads CASSPPTGYGYTF. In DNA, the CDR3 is TGTGCCAGTAGCCCTCCCACAGGGTATGGCTACACCTTC. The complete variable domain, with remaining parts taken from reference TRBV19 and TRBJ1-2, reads DGGITQSPKYLFRKEGQNVTLSCEQNLNHDAMYWYRQDPGQGLRLIYYSQIVNDFQKGDIAEGYSVSREKKESFPLTVTSAQKNPTAFYLCASSPPTGYGYTFGSGTRLTVV.

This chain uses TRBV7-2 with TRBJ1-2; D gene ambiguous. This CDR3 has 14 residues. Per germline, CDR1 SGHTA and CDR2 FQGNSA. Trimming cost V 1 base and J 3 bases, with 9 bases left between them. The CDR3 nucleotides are TGTGCCAGCAGCTTAGGTCCCGCAGACTATGGCTACACCTTC. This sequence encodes CASSLGPADYGYTF.

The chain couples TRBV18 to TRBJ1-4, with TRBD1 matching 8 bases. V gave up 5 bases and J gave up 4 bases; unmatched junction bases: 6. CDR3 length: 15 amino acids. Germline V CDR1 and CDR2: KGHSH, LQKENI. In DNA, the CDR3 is TGTGCCAGCTCAAACGGACAGGGCAATAATGAAAAACTGTTTTTT. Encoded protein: CASSNGQGNNEKLFF.

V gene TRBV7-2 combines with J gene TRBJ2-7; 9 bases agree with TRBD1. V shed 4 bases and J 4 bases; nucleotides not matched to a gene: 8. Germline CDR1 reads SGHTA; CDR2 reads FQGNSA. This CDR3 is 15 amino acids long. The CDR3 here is CASSSSGTGTYEQYF. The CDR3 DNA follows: TGTGCCAGCAGCTCCTCCGGGACAGGGACTTACGAGCAGTACTTC.

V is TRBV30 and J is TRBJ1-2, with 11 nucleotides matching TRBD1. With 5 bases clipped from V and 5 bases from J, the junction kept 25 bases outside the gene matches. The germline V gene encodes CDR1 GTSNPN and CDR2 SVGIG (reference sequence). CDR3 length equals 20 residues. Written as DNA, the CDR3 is TGTGCCTGGGCCCGGGCGCCTTCCGGGACAGGGGGGCCGAGATCGTATGGCTACACCTTC. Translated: CAWARAPSGTGGPRSYGYTF. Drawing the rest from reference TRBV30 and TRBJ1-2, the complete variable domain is SQTIHQWPATLVQPVGSPLSLECTVEGTSNPNLYWYRQAAGRGLQLLFYSVGIGQISSEVPQNLSASRPQDRQFILSSKKLLLSDSGFYLCAWARAPSGTGGPRSYGYTFGSGTRLTVV.

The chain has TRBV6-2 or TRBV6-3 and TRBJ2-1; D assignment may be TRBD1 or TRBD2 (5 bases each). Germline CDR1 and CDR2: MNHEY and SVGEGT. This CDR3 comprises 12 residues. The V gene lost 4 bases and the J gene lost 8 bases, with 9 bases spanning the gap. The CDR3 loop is CASSLGTDEQFF. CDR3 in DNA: TGTGCCAGCAGTTTAGGGACCGATGAGCAGTTCTTC.

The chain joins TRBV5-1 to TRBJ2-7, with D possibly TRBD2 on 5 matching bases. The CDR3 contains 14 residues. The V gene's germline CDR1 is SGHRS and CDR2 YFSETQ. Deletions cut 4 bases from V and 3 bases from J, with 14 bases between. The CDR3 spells CASSPRTSNYEQYF. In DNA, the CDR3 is TGCGCCAGCAGCCCACGGACTTCCAACTACGAGCAGTACTTC. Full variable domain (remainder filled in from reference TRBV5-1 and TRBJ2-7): KAGVTQTPRYLIKTRGQQVTLSCSPISGHRSVSWYQQTPGQGLQFLFEYFSETQRNKGNFPGRFSGRQFSNSRSEMNVSTLELGDSALYLCASSPRTSNYEQYFGPGTRLTVT.

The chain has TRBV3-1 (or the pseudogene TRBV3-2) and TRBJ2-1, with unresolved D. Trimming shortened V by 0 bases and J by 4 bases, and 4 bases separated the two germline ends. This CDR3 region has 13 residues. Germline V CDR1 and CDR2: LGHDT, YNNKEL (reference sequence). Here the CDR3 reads CASSQDRYNEQFF. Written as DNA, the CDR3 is TGTGCCAGCAGCCAAGATCGGTACAATGAGCAGTTCTTC.